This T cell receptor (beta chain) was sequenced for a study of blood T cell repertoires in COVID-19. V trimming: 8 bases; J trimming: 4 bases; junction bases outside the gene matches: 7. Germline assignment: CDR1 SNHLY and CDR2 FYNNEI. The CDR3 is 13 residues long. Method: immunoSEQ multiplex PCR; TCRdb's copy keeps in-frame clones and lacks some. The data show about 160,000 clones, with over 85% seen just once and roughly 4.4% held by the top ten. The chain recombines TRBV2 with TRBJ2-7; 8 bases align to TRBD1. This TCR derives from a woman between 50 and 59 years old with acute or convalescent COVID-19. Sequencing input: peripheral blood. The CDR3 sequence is CASYVTGAYEQYF. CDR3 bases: TGTGCCAGCTACGTGACAGGGGCATACGAGCAGTACTTC.